The 16 T cell receptor beta chains below were found in one sample sequenced in a study of type 1 and type 2 diabetes patients. Genomic DNA was the PCR template. The TCR beta CDR3 region was amplified using 30 forward and 13 reverse primers. One entry per CDR3 protein results from TCRdb running MiXCR on the multiplex PCR reads. The sample yields fewer than 300,000 distinct CDR3 sequences, approximately 45% seen once. Sequencing used peripheral blood mononuclear cells (PBMCs). The receptor set was obtained from a man aged 18 to 35 with type 2 diabetes.

Regarding this clonotype: An end of the junction does not agree with germline; a read error may underlie this. The rearrangement uses TRBV7-7 and TRBJ2-3; no reliable D call. This CDR3 is built from 14 residues. Germline loops: CDR1 SSHAT, CDR2 FNYEAQ (reference sequence). CDR3 nucleotides: TGTGCTAGCAGCTTAGGGAAGAACACTGATACGCAGTATTTT. Its protein is CASSLGKNTDTQYF.

This clonotype showed up just a few times. J is TRBJ2-1 and V is TRBV2, with D unclear. This CDR3 comprises 14 residues. V was trimmed by 3 bases and J by 6 bases, leaving 12 bases between them. Germline V gene lookup returns CDR1 SNHLY and CDR2 FYNNEI. The CDR3 nucleotides read TGTGCCAGCAGTGATTTGGCAGCCGTCAATGAGCAGTTCTTC. Amino acid sequence: CASSDLAAVNEQFF.

This sequence joins TRBV29-1 and TRBJ1-1; D is unclear. In germline, CDR1 is SQVTM, CDR2 ANQGSEA. CDR3 length: 12 amino acids. V lost 7 bases and J lost 1, with 10 bases in between. The CDR3 is CSAIASNTEAFF. The CDR3 DNA reads as TGCAGCGCCATAGCTTCGAACACTGAAGCTTTCTTT.

This clonotype was counted ten times or more. The V and J genes are TRBV2 and TRBJ1-2; D not certain. V lost 8 bases, J lost 2 bases, and 6 bases lay in between. The CDR3 runs to 11 residues. The germline V gene has CDR1 SNHLY and CDR2 FYNNEI. The CDR3 coding sequence is TGTGCCAGCGACATCAACTATGGCTACACCTTC. Encoded protein: CASDINYGYTF.

This clonotype appeared a few times. The V gene is TRBV7-8, the J gene TRBJ2-2; D remains ambiguous. The CDR3 has 12 residues. CDR1 is SGHVS, CDR2 FQNEAQ, per germline. Trimming cost V 5 bases and J 9 bases, with 10 bases left between them. CDR3 sequence: CASSPDPRELFF. DNA for the CDR3: TGTGCCAGCAGCCCAGACCCTAGGGAGCTGTTTTTT.

The chain joins TRBV6-5 to TRBJ1-6; D is unresolved. The germline V and J ends were trimmed by 2 bases and 9 bases, with 14 bases remaining between them. Per the germline V gene, CDR1 is MNHEY and CDR2 is SVGAGI. The CDR3 is 15 residues long. The CDR3, as DNA: TGTGCCAGCAGTTACGAGGGTGGAGTGAGTTCACCCCTCCACTTT. This codes for CASSYEGGVSSPLHF.

The chain employs TRBV15 and TRBJ1-1; a possible D gene is TRBD1 (5 bases). The ends were cut back, 5 bases at V and 1 base at J, with 17 bases in the middle. CDR3 length equals 16 residues. Germline V gives CDR1 LNHNV, CDR2 YYDKDF (reference sequence). CDR3 sequence reads: CATSLGGAEANTEAFF. In DNA, the CDR3 is TGTGCCACCAGCCTGGGGGGAGCTGAAGCGAACACTGAAGCTTTCTTT.

Only one count was recorded for this clonotype. This rearrangement joins TRBV7-3 to TRBJ2-7, with TRBD1 as a possible D gene (6 bases). CDR3 size: 15 residues. Trimming shortened V by 7 bases and J by 3 bases, and 19 bases separated the two germline ends. Germline-derived CDR1 and CDR2 are SGHTA and FQGTGA. In DNA form, the CDR3 reads TGTGCCAGCACCCTCCCTAGGACAGCCTTCTACGAGCAGTACTTC. Translation: CASTLPRTAFYEQYF.

CDR3 sequence reads: CASSLGQDYYSYNEQFF. CDR3 DNA: TGTGCCAGCAGCTTGGGACAGGACTATTACTCCTACAATGAGCAGTTCTTC. The genes are TRBV7-9 and TRBJ2-1, with TRBD1 identical over 8 bases. The CDR3 spans 17 residues. Germline assignment: CDR1 SEHNR and CDR2 FQNEAQ (reference sequence). V lost 3 bases to trimming and J lost 0 bases; unmatched junction nucleotides: 7. Full variable domain (remainder filled in from reference TRBV7-9 and TRBJ2-1): DTGVSQNPRHKITKRGQNVTFRCDPISEHNRLYWYRQTLGQGPEFLTYFQNEAQLEKSRLLSDRFSAERPKGSFSTLEIQRTEQGDSAMYLCASSLGQDYYSYNEQFFGPGTRLTVL.

The chain couples TRBV7-2 to TRBJ2-7; either TRBD1 or TRBD2 may supply D (6 bases each). Between the trimmed V and J ends, which lost 1 base and 3 bases, there was a span of 16 bases. This CDR3 region has 16 residues. Germline values: CDR1 SGHTA, CDR2 FQGNSA. The CDR3 loop reads CASSLVVRGDHYEQYF. The CDR3 DNA follows: TGTGCCAGCAGCTTAGTTGTGAGGGGGGACCACTACGAGCAGTACTTC. The whole variable domain, remainder taken from reference TRBV7-2 and TRBJ2-7, is GAGVSQSPSNKVTEKGKDVELRCDPISGHTALYWYRQSLGQGLEFLIYFQGNSAPDKSGLPSDRFSAERTGGSVSTLTIQRTQQEDSAVYLCASSLVVRGDHYEQYFGPGTRLTVT.

This clonotype was detected only a few times. This chain connects TRBV28 to TRBJ1-1; D is unresolved. V shed 5 bases and J shed 7 bases, with 11 bases lying between them. This CDR3 spans 12 amino acids. Per germline, CDR1 MDHEN and CDR2 SYDVKM. The DNA for the CDR3 is TGTGCCAGCAGTGACGCCCGGGGTGAAGCTTTCTTT. It translates to CASSDARGEAFF.

This clonotype was seen only a few times. The chain links TRBV10-1 to TRBJ2-1; D is unclear. The V and J ends lost 6 bases and 4 bases respectively, with 10 bases between them. From germline, CDR1 is WNHNN and CDR2 SYGVQD (reference sequence). The CDR3 runs 13 residues. Written as DNA, the CDR3 is TGCGCCAGCAGGGTCGATGATTACAATGAGCAGTTCTTC. The encoded protein is CASRVDDYNEQFF.

The gene calls are TRBV30 and TRBJ1-1; the D gene is possibly TRBD1 (6 bases). The V gene's germline CDR1 is GTSNPN and CDR2 SVGIG (reference sequence). This CDR3 region has 13 residues. V lost 2 bases and J lost 2, with 9 bases in between. The CDR3 DNA reads as TGTGCCTGGAGTCCGGACAGAAACACTGAAGCTTTCTTT. It translates to CAWSPDRNTEAFF.

This clonotype occurred a few times. Here the CDR3 reads CSVGDLDRGHGYTF. The CDR3 DNA reads as TGCAGCGTGGGGGACTTGGACAGGGGGCATGGCTACACCTTC. The chain employs TRBV29-1 and TRBJ1-2; 11 bases are shared with TRBD1. V was clipped by 6 bases and J by 6 bases; unmatched bases: 9. The V gene's germline CDR1 is SQVTM and CDR2 ANQGSEA. This CDR3 spans 14 amino acids.

V usage is TRBV10-1 and J usage is TRBJ1-1; the D is unclear. In germline, CDR1 is WNHNN, CDR2 SYGVQD (reference sequence). The CDR3 length is 13 residues. V gave up 2 bases and J gave up 3 bases, with 7 bases separating them. CDR3: CASSEVGHTEAFF. The CDR3 coding sequence is TGCGCCAGCAGTGAGGTCGGACACACTGAAGCTTTCTTT.

This clonotype was seen repeatedly, ten times or more. The rearrangement links TRBV19 to TRBJ1-1, with no clear D. Germline CDR1 reads LNHDA; CDR2 reads SQIVND (reference sequence). The CDR3 runs to 14 residues. Trimming pared 3 bases from V and 0 bases from J, leaving 8 bases between. This CDR3 is CASSMAVLNTEAFF. The CDR3, as DNA: TGTGCCAGTAGTATGGCGGTCTTGAACACTGAAGCTTTCTTT.